Shown below are 14 T cell receptor beta chains from a single sample sequenced in a study of blood T cell repertoires in COVID-19. This table comes from immunoSEQ multiplex PCR, and its TCRdb copy is limited to in-frame clones, with some not included. This table has some 200,000 clones, approximately 83% appearing once. Sequencing input: PBMCs or T cells enriched from blood (not recorded which). These receptors originate from a man between 35 and 55 years old who had recovered from COVID-19.

The chain has TRBV7-8 and TRBJ2-7, with D hard to call. The V gene lost 1 base and the J gene lost 1 base, with 8 bases spanning the gap. CDR3 length equals 14 residues. The germline CDR1 and CDR2 sequences are SGHVS and FQNEAQ. CDR3 sequence: CASSLGTRSYEQYF. CDR3 nucleotide sequence: TGTGCCAGCAGCTTAGGCACTCGATCCTACGAGCAGTACTTC. The full variable domain, its missing parts supplied by reference TRBV7-8 and TRBJ2-7, is GAGVSQSPRYKVAKRGQDVALRCDPISGHVSLFWYQQALGQGPEFLTYFQNEAQLDKSGLPSDRFFAERPEGSVSTLKIQRTQQEDSAVYLCASSLGTRSYEQYFGPGTRLTVT.

V gene TRBV20-1 combines with J gene TRBJ1-5, with TRBD1 matching 8 bases. The CDR3 totals 13 residues. Germline V gene data show CDR1 as DFQATT and CDR2 as SNEGSKA (reference sequence). Losses at the gene ends were 3 bases for V and 5 bases for J; bases not matched to a gene: 3. CDR3 loop: CSASPRGHQPQHF. CDR3 in DNA: TGCAGTGCTAGTCCCAGGGGGCATCAGCCCCAGCATTTT.

In DNA form, the CDR3 reads TGTGCCAGCAGCCCGGGGGGGACAGGGAGTCCCACTGAAGCTTTCTTT. Its translation is CASSPGGTGSPTEAFF. The chain recombines TRBV7-8 with TRBJ1-1; TRBD1 matches 9 bases. This CDR3 has 16 amino acids. With 5 bases clipped from V and 4 bases from J, the junction kept 11 bases outside the gene matches. The germline gives CDR1 SGHVS, CDR2 FQNEAQ. The entire variable domain, with the rest obtained from reference TRBV7-8 and TRBJ1-1, is as follows: GAGVSQSPRYKVAKRGQDVALRCDPISGHVSLFWYQQALGQGPEFLTYFQNEAQLDKSGLPSDRFFAERPEGSVSTLKIQRTQQEDSAVYLCASSPGGTGSPTEAFFGQGTRLTVV.

This clone was seen a single time. The chain couples TRBV6-2 or TRBV6-3 to TRBJ2-1; 11 bases agree with TRBD2. Germline V gives CDR1 MNHEY, CDR2 SVGEGT. The V gene end was trimmed by 4 bases and the J gene end by 4 bases; junction bases not matched to a gene: 12. The CDR3 spans 18 residues. Written as DNA, the CDR3 is TGTGCCAGCAGTTTACTAGCGGGGGTCGTAGCCTTTTACAATGAGCAGTTCTTC. Amino acid sequence: CASSLLAGVVAFYNEQFF.

The chain combines TRBV5-1 with TRBJ2-3, with 10 bases that match TRBD2. The trim removed 7 bases at V and 6 bases at J, leaving 20 bases unmatched. The CDR3 extends over 18 amino acids. Germline V gives CDR1 SGHRS, CDR2 YFSETQ. The CDR3 here is CASGASGGVLVTADTQYF. CDR3 in DNA: TGCGCCAGCGGAGCTAGCGGGGGCGTCCTTGTAACTGCCGATACGCAGTATTTT.

J is TRBJ1-2 and V is TRBV4-1; 8 bases line up with TRBD1. Trimming cost V 0 bases and J 7 bases; bases outside gene matches: 13. The CDR3 is made up of 17 amino acids. Looked up from germline, CDR1 is MGHRA and CDR2 is YSYEKL. CDR3 DNA sequence: TGCGCCAGCAGCCAAGATCGTCGACAGGGGAGCGGACTTGGCTACACCTTC. Amino acid sequence: CASSQDRRQGSGLGYTF.

This clone was recorded a few times. The chain combines TRBV6-4 with TRBJ2-3, with 9 positions matching TRBD2. The CDR3 has 15 residues. Per the germline V gene, CDR1 is MRHNA and CDR2 is SNTAGT. V was pared by 6 bases and J by 1 base, with 5 bases of the junction left unmatched. CDR3 residues: CASSRIAGGTDTQYF. For the CDR3, the DNA is TGTGCCAGCAGCCGTATAGCGGGAGGCACAGATACGCAGTATTTT.

The CDR3 sequence is CASSLIGGARARDSGNTIYF. In DNA form, the CDR3 reads TGTGCCAGCAGTTTAATAGGAGGGGCGAGAGCTCGGGACTCTGGAAACACCATATATTTT. The V call is TRBV27, the J call TRBJ1-3; tentative D call: TRBD1 (5 bases). The germline V and J ends were trimmed by 2 bases and 0 bases, with 23 bases remaining between them. CDR3 size: 20 residues. Germline values: CDR1 MNHEY, CDR2 SMNVEV (reference sequence).

This chain links TRBV5-4 with TRBJ1-6; TRBD1 matches 7 bases. The CDR3 has 15 residues. Germline assignment: CDR1 SGHNT and CDR2 YYREEE (reference sequence). The ends lost 2 bases at V and 10 bases at J; junction bases unmatched: 9. The CDR3 nucleotides are TGTGCCAGCAGCTTCAAGCAGGGGGGTGACTCACCCCTCCACTTT. This sequence encodes CASSFKQGGDSPLHF.

The chain recombines TRBV2 with TRBJ2-7; perhaps TRBD1 as D (6 bases). Germline CDR1 and CDR2: SNHLY and FYNNEI. This CDR3 has 13 residues. V was pared by 7 bases and J by 2 bases, with 12 bases between. CDR3 in amino acids: CASKGDEAYEQYF. CDR3 bases: TGTGCCAGCAAGGGGGACGAAGCCTACGAGCAGTACTTC.

The V gene is TRBV19, the J gene TRBJ1-2; perhaps TRBD1 as D (5 bases). V was pared by 5 bases and J by 2 bases, with 12 bases between. CDR1 and CDR2 (germline): LNHDA, SQIVND (reference sequence). This CDR3 spans 14 amino acids. CDR3 region: CASSRGGINYGYTF. CDR3 coding DNA: TGTGCCAGTAGTCGCGGGGGAATCAACTATGGCTACACCTTC. Full variable domain (outside the CDR3, taken from reference TRBV19 and TRBJ1-2): DGGITQSPKYLFRKEGQNVTLSCEQNLNHDAMYWYRQDPGQGLRLIYYSQIVNDFQKGDIAEGYSVSREKKESFPLTVTSAQKNPTAFYLCASSRGGINYGYTFGSGTRLTVV.

This chain links TRBV27 with TRBJ1-1; perhaps TRBD1 as D (5 bases). The CDR3 contains 13 residues. Trimming stripped 3 bases from V and 7 bases from J, with 12 bases between. Germline CDR1 reads MNHEY; CDR2 reads SMNVEV (reference sequence). The CDR3: CASSFERGYEAFF. DNA for the CDR3: TGTGCCAGCAGTTTCGAAAGGGGATATGAAGCTTTCTTT.

This chain joins TRBV7-2 and TRBJ2-2; the D gene is possibly TRBD1 (5 bases). V was clipped by 5 bases and J by 1 base, with 8 bases between them. The CDR3 sequence is 14 residues long. CDR1 and CDR2 (germline): SGHTA, FQGNSA. The CDR3 region has the DNA TGTGCCAGCAGCCAGGGCCGGAACACCGGGGAGCTGTTTTTT. Protein product: CASSQGRNTGELFF.

This clone was observed a single time. V usage is TRBV19 and J usage is TRBJ1-2; TRBD1 agrees at 9 bases. Trimming took 3 bases from V and 0 from J; bases not matched to a gene: 2. Per germline, CDR1 LNHDA and CDR2 SQIVND (reference sequence). This CDR3 has 15 amino acids. CDR3: CASSIGTGTNYGYTF. The CDR3 DNA reads as TGTGCCAGTAGTATCGGGACAGGGACTAACTATGGCTACACCTTC.